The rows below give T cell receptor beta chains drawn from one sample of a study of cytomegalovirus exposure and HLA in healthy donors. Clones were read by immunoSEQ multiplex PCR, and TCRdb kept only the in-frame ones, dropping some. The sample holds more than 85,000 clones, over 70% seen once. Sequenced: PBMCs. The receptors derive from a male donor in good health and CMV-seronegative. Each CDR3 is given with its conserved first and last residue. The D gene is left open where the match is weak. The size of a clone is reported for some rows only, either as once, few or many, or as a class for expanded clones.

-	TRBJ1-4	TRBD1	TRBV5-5	CASSPAPWTGEKLFF	TGTGCCAGCAGCCCAGCTCCGTGGACAGGGGAAAAACTGTTTTTT
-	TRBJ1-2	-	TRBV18	CASSLPGGQEYYGYTF	TGTGCCAGCTCACTCCCGGGGGGACAAGAGTACTATGGCTACACCTTC
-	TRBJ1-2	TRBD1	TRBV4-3	CASSQVGQGEFYGYTF	TGCGCCAGCAGCCAAGTAGGACAGGGGGAGTTCTATGGCTACACCTTC
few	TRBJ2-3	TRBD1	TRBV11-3	CASSPSATGGTDTQYF	TGTGCCAGCAGTCCTAGTGCGACAGGGGGCACAGATACGCAGTATTTT
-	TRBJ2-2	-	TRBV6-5	CASRRTHPNTGELFF	TGTGCCAGCAGGAGAACCCACCCGAACACCGGGGAGCTGTTTTTT
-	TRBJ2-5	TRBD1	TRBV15	CATSRSLDRAQETQYF	TGTGCCACCAGCAGATCCCTTGACAGGGCCCAAGAGACCCAGTACTTC
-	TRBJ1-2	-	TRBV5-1	CASSSPDRLNYGYTF	TGCGCCAGCAGCTCCCCGGACAGACTTAACTATGGCTACACCTTC
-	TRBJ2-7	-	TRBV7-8	CASSLAGSSYEQYF	TGTGCCAGCAGCTTAGCAGGGAGCTCCTACGAGCAGTACTTC
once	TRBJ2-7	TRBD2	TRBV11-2	CASSLAGSGSFIYEQYF	TGTGCCAGCAGCTTAGCTGGTAGCGGGAGTTTTATCTACGAGCAGTACTTC
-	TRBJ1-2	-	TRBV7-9	CSSSPPGTNYGYTF	TGTTCCAGCAGCCCTCCCGGGACTAACTATGGCTACACCTTC
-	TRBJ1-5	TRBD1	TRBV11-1	CASSARTGFGQPQHF	TGTGCCAGCAGCGCCCGGACAGGGTTCGGTCAGCCCCAGCATTTT